Sequencing of this T cell receptor (beta chain) was carried out in a study of blood T cell repertoires in COVID-19. The wider study: Nucleic acid was either cDNA or gDNA, and it came from T cells, B-cell-depleted T cells, or PBMCs.

This clone was picked up a small number of times. The assay was immunoSEQ multiplex PCR, and TCRdb's table has in-frame clones only and misses some. The data show 140,000 or so clones, around 80% seen once. The CDR3 extends over 13 amino acids. V shed 6 bases and J 5 bases; nucleotides not matched to a gene: 6. The germline V gene encodes CDR1 MRHNA and CDR2 SNTAGT. The rearrangement uses TRBV6-4 and TRBJ2-5, with TRBD2 matching 7 bases. The TCR comes from a woman in her fifties or sixties with acute or convalescent COVID-19. The specimen was peripheral blood. The CDR3 DNA follows: TGTGCCAGCAGCCAGACTAGCCAGGAGACCCAGTACTTC. This sequence encodes CASSQTSQETQYF.